One sample yielded the 22 T cell receptor beta chains listed below, sequenced in a study of Graves' ophthalmopathy and Graves' hyperthyroidism. The sequenced template was RNA, covering the TCR beta CDR3 region. Second-round multiplex PCR followed a first-round RT-PCR using HTBI primers. TCRdb reprocessed the multiplex PCR reads via MiXCR and lists one record per CDR3 protein. The table records roughly 610,000 distinct CDR3 sequences, 22% of them present only once. The specimen was peripheral blood. The receptor source for this set is a young woman with stable Graves' hyperthyroidism. Some clones in this sample may be carry-over from other donors' samples.

This clonotype has at least ten counts. The rearrangement links TRBV12-3 or TRBV12-4 to TRBJ1-6; D is unclear. The CDR3 loop spans 13 amino acids. The V and J ends lost 1 base and 14 bases respectively, with 12 bases between them. For the CDR3, the DNA is TGTGCCAGCAGTTTAGGGGCAGGCGGGGCCCTCCACTTT. Its translation is CASSLGAGGALHF.

As concerns this clonotype: Since no conserved phenylalanine or tryptophan closes the CDR3, a read error is the likely cause. No DNA is shown, since the ends of the CDR3 on it are uncertain; the CDR3 is the one TCRdb lists. CDR3 protein: CASRPTGGYEQCL. The V and J genes are TRBV12-3 or TRBV12-4 and TRBJ2-7; no check of the table's D call, TRBD1, against the DNA was made. The CDR3 spans 13 amino acids, including both terminal residues.

CDR3 region: CASSFAGGSRETQYF. DNA for the CDR3: TGTGCCAGCAGCTTCGCCGGAGGGAGTAGGGAGACCCAGTACTTC. The chain combines TRBV7-6 with TRBJ2-5; D perhaps matches TRBD2 (6 bases). The CDR3 loop spans 15 amino acids. V lost 3 bases and J lost 5, with 16 bases in between. Germline V gene lookup returns CDR1 SGHVS and CDR2 FNYEAQ.

This clonotype was found many times. The chain recombines TRBV3-1 with TRBJ2-5; the D is unclear. The CDR3 is 12 residues long. With 1 base removed from V and 5 bases from J, the gap between germline ends came to 5 bases. The germline V gene encodes CDR1 LGHDT and CDR2 YNNKEL (reference sequence). The CDR3 nucleotides read TGTGCCAGCAGCCAAGGGTTTGAGACCCAGTACTTC. The encoded protein is CASSQGFETQYF.

This clonotype has ten or more counts. The chain is built from TRBV20-1 and TRBJ1-1; tentative D call: TRBD1 (5 bases). The ends were cut back, 1 base at V and 6 bases at J, with 15 bases in the middle. Germline values: CDR1 DFQATT, CDR2 SNEGSKA (reference sequence). CDR3 length: 14 residues. CDR3 sequence reads: CSARVPGGRAEAFF. The CDR3 DNA reads as TGCAGTGCTAGAGTCCCGGGGGGGAGGGCTGAAGCTTTCTTT.

This clonotype was seen at least ten times. Its ends do not fully match the called genes, so a read error is possible. The CDR3 coding sequence is TGTGCCACCAGCAGAGACCACGCGGGTTCTGTAATCTTT. Encoded protein: CATSRDHAGSVIF. The gene calls are TRBV15 and TRBJ1-1; D not resolved. The length of the CDR3 is 13 residues. Germline CDR1 is LNHNV and CDR2 is YYDKDF (reference sequence).

The chain combines TRBV10-3 with TRBJ2-7; D remains unclear. The V gene's germline CDR1 is ENHRY and CDR2 SYGVKD. The CDR3 is made up of 13 amino acids. Deletions cut 6 bases from V and 2 bases from J, with 11 bases between. In nucleotides, the CDR3 is TGTGCCATCAGCAGATTGGGAACCTACGAGCAGTACTTC. This encodes CAISRLGTYEQYF.

V usage is TRBV6-2 or TRBV6-3 and J usage is TRBJ2-3, with 9 positions matching TRBD1. V dropped 5 bases and J dropped 4; count of bases not matched to a gene: 16. CDR1 is MNHEY, CDR2 SVGEGT, per germline. The CDR3 loop spans 18 amino acids. CDR3 in DNA: TGTGCCAGCAGTACCCCAACACAGGGGGCGTTCATTGCAGATACGCAGTATTTT. It specifies CASSTPTQGAFIADTQYF.

This clonotype has a count of ten or more. The gene calls are TRBV15 and TRBJ2-4, with D possibly matching TRBD1 (5 bases). CDR1 and CDR2 (germline): LNHNV, YYDKDF (reference sequence). V lost 0 bases to trimming and J lost 7 bases, with 16 bases between them. The CDR3 runs to 16 residues. The CDR3 region is CATSRDWGRGSNIQYF. The DNA of the CDR3 is TGTGCCACCAGCAGAGATTGGGGAAGGGGTTCGAACATTCAGTACTTC.

In its sample, this clonotype was seen many times. V usage is TRBV6-5 and J usage is TRBJ2-7, with TRBD1 identical over 8 bases. Trimming at V came to 2 bases and at J to 6 bases, leaving 12 bases not matched to a gene. Germline values: CDR1 MNHEY, CDR2 SVGAGI. The CDR3 spans 16 residues. CDR3 amino acids: CASSYGGGRTGPEQYF. CDR3 DNA sequence: TGTGCCAGCAGTTACGGGGGAGGAAGGACAGGGCCCGAGCAGTACTTC.

J is TRBJ1-1 and V is TRBV6-1; D gene ambiguous. V was shortened by 2 bases and J by 0 bases, with 10 bases between the two germline ends. This CDR3 is 15 amino acids long. CDR1 is MNHNS, CDR2 SASEGT, per germline. The CDR3 DNA reads as TGTGCCAGCAGTGAAATGACGGGCTTGAACACTGAAGCTTTCTTT. Translating it yields CASSEMTGLNTEAFF.

This clonotype was seen at least ten times. This chain uses TRBV12-3 or TRBV12-4 with TRBJ2-7, with 7 bases identical to TRBD2. CDR3 length equals 14 residues. Trimming at V came to 3 bases and at J to 4 bases, leaving 6 bases not matched to a gene. The CDR3: CASSFGLAEYEQYF. Written as DNA, the CDR3 is TGTGCCAGCAGTTTCGGGCTAGCGGAATACGAGCAGTACTTC.

This chain links TRBV6-5 with TRBJ2-2; a weak D match, TRBD1 (5 bases). The CDR3 sequence is 16 residues long. The ends were cut back, 4 bases at V and 0 bases at J, with 12 bases in the middle. Germline V lookup: CDR1 MNHEY, CDR2 SVGAGI. CDR3: CASSFTGISNTGELFF. Written as DNA, the CDR3 is TGTGCCAGCAGTTTTACAGGAATATCGAACACCGGGGAGCTGTTTTTT.

The genes are TRBV10-3 and TRBJ1-1; TRBD1 might be the D (5 bases). Trimming stripped 6 bases from V and 11 bases from J, with 19 bases between. CDR3 length equals 13 residues. Per germline, CDR1 ENHRY and CDR2 SYGVKD. Written as DNA, the CDR3 is TGTGCCATCAGCCCCGCGGGGCCTAAGGGGGCTTTCTTT. Amino acids: CAISPAGPKGAFF.

This clonotype was observed a few times. The rearrangement links TRBV28 to TRBJ1-5, with D possibly TRBD1 on 6 matching bases. CDR1 and CDR2 (germline): MDHEN, SYDVKM. V was cut by 6 bases and J by 0 bases, with 21 bases left in between. This CDR3 has 18 residues. DNA of the CDR3: TGTGCCAGCAGCTACTACTGGGACATCAAAGATAGCAATCAGCCCCAGCATTTT. The encoded protein is CASSYYWDIKDSNQPQHF.

This clonotype showed up many times. The chain uses TRBV7-9 and TRBJ1-2, with 8 bases matching TRBD1. CDR3 length: 13 amino acids. V shed 4 bases, J shed 7 bases, and the junction held 5 bases outside the gene matches. Per germline, CDR1 SEHNR and CDR2 FQNEAQ (reference sequence). The CDR3 coding sequence is TGTGCCAGCAGCTACAGGGGGGCGCTTGGCTACACCTTC. It translates to CASSYRGALGYTF.

Many counts were recorded for this clonotype. The J gene is TRBJ2-7, the V gene TRBV6-2 or TRBV6-3; 8 bases align to TRBD2. J was trimmed by 2 bases and V by 0 bases; bases with no gene match: 6. CDR1 is MNHEY and CDR2 is SVGEGT in the germline V gene. There are 16 residues in the CDR3. The CDR3 is CASSYSNAGGPYEQYF. The CDR3, as DNA: TGTGCCAGCAGTTACTCGAATGCGGGGGGCCCCTACGAGCAGTACTTC.

This clonotype was counted ten times or more. The rearrangement uses TRBV9 and TRBJ1-3; TRBD1 might be the D (6 bases). Germline loops: CDR1 SGDLS, CDR2 YYNGEE. The germline V and J ends were trimmed by 3 bases and 2 bases, with 12 bases remaining between them. The CDR3 length is 15 residues. CDR3 sequence: CASSGATGPGNTIYF. CDR3 nucleotide sequence: TGTGCCAGCAGCGGAGCGACAGGCCCTGGAAACACCATATATTTT. The variable domain in full, completed from reference TRBV9 and TRBJ1-3, reads DSGVTQTPKHLITATGQRVTLRCSPRSGDLSVYWYQQSLDQGLQFLIQYYNGEERAKGNILERFSAQQFPDLHSELNLSSLELGDSALYFCASSGATGPGNTIYFGEGSWLTVV.

The rearrangement uses TRBV7-8 and TRBJ2-7, with D possibly called TRBD1 or TRBD2 (5 bases each). The J call may be mistaken, given a closer DNA end match to TRBJ2-5. CDR1 and CDR2 from the germline V gene are SGHVS and FQNEAQ. CDR3 length: 14 residues. Here the CDR3 DNA reads TGTGCCAGCAGCTCGGGGCGCCTTGGAGAGACCCAGTACTTC. It specifies CASSSGRLGETQYF.

This clonotype was seen a handful of times. The chain couples TRBV29-1 to TRBJ2-7; possible D gene TRBD2, 7 bases. CDR1 is SQVTM, CDR2 ANQGSEA, per germline. There are 15 residues in the CDR3. V shed 4 bases and J shed 6 bases, with 22 bases lying between them. The CDR3 loop is CSVVGGGVPPGEQYF. For the CDR3, the DNA is TGCAGCGTTGTAGGGGGGGGGGTTCCTCCTGGCGAGCAGTACTTC.

The rearrangement links TRBV5-6 to TRBJ2-1; D unresolved. CDR1 is SGHDT, CDR2 YYEEEE, per germline. This CDR3 has 12 residues. The V and J ends lost 1 base and 6 bases respectively, with 5 bases between them. The CDR3 protein is CASSLNPNEQFF. CDR3 DNA: TGTGCCAGCAGCTTGAATCCCAATGAGCAGTTCTTC.

As concerns this clonotype: A single base separates this from a much larger clone, so it may be a read error. V usage is TRBV5-1 and J usage is TRBJ1-1; D gene uncertain. CDR3 length: 14 residues. CDR1 and CDR2 from the germline V gene are SGHRS and YFSETQ. The CDR3 sequence is CASSSSHAAGEACF. In DNA form, the CDR3 reads TGCGCCAGCAGCTCCTCACACGCGGCGGGTGAAGCTTGCTTT.